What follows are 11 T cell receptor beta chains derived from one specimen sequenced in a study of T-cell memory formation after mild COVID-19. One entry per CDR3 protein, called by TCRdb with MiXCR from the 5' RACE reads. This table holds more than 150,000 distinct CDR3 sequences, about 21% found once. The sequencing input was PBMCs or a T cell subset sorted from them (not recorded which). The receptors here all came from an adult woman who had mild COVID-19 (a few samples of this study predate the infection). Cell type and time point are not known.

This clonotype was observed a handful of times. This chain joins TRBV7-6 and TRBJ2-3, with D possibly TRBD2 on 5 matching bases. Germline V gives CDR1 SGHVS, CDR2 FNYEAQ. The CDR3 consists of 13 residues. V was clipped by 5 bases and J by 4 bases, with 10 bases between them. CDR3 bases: TGTGCCAGCAGCCCTGGACTCTCAGATACGCAGTATTTT. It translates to CASSPGLSDTQYF. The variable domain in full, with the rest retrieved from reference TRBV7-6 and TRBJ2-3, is GAGVSQSPRYKVTKRGQDVALRCDPISGHVSLYWYRQALGQGPEFLTYFNYEAQQDKSGLPNDRFSAERPEGSISTLTIQRTEQRDSAMYRCASSPGLSDTQYFGPGTRLTVL.

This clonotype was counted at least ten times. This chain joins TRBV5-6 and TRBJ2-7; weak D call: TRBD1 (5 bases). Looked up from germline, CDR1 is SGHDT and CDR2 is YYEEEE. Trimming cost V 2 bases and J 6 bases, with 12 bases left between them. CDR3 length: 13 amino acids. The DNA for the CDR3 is TGTGCCAGCAGCTTAAATCAGGGTGCCGAGCAGTACTTC. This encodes CASSLNQGAEQYF.

CDR3: CASSLGPATSGRASIEQFF. Here the CDR3 DNA reads TGTGCCAGCAGCTTGGGCCCGGCCACTAGCGGGAGGGCCTCTATTGAGCAGTTCTTC. The chain couples TRBV5-5 to TRBJ2-1, with 13 bases aligning to TRBD2. The V gene's germline CDR1 is SGHKS and CDR2 YYEKEE (reference sequence). The V and J ends lost 0 bases and 9 bases, in that order; junction bases with no gene match: 15. CDR3 size: 19 residues.

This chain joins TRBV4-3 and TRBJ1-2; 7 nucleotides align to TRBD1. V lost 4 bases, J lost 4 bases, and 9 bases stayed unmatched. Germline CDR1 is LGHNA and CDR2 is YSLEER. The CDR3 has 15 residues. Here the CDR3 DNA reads TGCGCCAGCAGCCCGCGACAGGGCTCGATCTATGGCTACACCTTC. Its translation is CASSPRQGSIYGYTF.

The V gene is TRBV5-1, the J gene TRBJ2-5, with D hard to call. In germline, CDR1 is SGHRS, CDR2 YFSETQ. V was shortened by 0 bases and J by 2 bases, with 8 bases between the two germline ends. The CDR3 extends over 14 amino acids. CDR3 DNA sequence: TGCGCCAGCAGCTTGGGTCAGGATCAAGAGACCCAGTACTTC. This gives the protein CASSLGQDQETQYF. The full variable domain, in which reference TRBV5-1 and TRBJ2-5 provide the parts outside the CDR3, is KAGVTQTPRYLIKTRGQQVTLSCSPISGHRSVSWYQQTPGQGLQFLFEYFSETQRNKGNFPGRFSGRQFSNSRSEMNVSTLELGDSALYLCASSLGQDQETQYFGPGTRLLVL.

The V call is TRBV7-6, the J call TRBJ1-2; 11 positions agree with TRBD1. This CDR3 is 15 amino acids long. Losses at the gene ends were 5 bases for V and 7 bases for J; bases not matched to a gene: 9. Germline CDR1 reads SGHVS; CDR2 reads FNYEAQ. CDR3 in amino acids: CASSLGTGGRGGYTF. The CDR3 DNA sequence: TGTGCCAGCAGCCTCGGGACAGGGGGACGAGGTGGCTACACCTTC.

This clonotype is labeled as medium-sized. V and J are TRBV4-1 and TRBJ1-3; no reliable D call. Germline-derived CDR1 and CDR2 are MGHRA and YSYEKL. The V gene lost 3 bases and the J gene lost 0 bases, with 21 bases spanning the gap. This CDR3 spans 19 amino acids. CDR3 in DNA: TGCGCCAGCAGCCAGGATCTCAGTTTGGGCCCGGACTCTGGAAACACCATATATTTT. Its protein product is CASSQDLSLGPDSGNTIYF.

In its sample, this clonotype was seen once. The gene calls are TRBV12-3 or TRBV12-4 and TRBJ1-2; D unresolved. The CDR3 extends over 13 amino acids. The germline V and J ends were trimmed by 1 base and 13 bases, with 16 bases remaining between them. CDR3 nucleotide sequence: TGTGCCAGCAGTTTAGTTGGTACAGCTTCTGCCACCTTC. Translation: CASSLVGTASATF.

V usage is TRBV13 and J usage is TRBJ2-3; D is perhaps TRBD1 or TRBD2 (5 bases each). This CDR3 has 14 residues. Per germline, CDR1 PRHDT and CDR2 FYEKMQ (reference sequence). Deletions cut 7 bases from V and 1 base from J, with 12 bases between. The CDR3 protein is CASTRGRRTDTQYF. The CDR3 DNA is TGTGCCAGCACCCGGGGACGCCGCACAGATACGCAGTATTTT.

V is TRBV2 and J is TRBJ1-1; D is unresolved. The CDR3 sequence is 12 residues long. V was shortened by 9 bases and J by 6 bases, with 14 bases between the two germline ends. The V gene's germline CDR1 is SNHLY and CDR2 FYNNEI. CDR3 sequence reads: CARRAPTAEAFF. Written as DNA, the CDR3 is TGTGCCAGGCGTGCGCCTACGGCTGAAGCTTTCTTT.

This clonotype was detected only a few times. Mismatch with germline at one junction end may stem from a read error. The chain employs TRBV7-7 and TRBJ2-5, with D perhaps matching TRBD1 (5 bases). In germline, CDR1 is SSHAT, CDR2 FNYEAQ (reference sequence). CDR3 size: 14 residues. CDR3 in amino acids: CASSLADSQETQYF. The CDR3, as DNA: TGTGCTAGCAGCTTAGCCGACAGCCAAGAGACCCAGTACTTC.